The 31 T cell receptor beta chains in this list originate from one sample, sequenced in a study of cytomegalovirus exposure and HLA in healthy donors. The assay was immunoSEQ multiplex PCR, and TCRdb's table has in-frame clones only and misses some. The profile shows fewer than 150,000 clones, more than 85% of them singletons. Sequencing input: PBMCs. The receptors originated from a man between 18 and 29 years old in good health and CMV-seropositive.

The chain recombines TRBV29-1 with TRBJ1-3; a weak D match, TRBD1 (6 bases). The CDR3 extends over 14 amino acids. Between the trimmed V and J ends, which lost 0 bases and 2 bases, there was a span of 8 bases. Germline-derived CDR1 and CDR2 are SQVTM and ANQGSEA. CDR3 nucleotides: TGCAGCGTTGAAGACAGGGGAGCTGGAAACACCATATATTTT. Translated: CSVEDRGAGNTIYF.

The chain combines TRBV27 with TRBJ2-7, with D unclear. This CDR3 contains 15 residues. Trimming removed 6 bases at V and 0 bases at J, with 15 bases between. Per the germline V gene, CDR1 is MNHEY and CDR2 is SMNVEV (reference sequence). CDR3 in amino acids: CASRPGSVNSYEQYF. The DNA of the CDR3 is TGTGCCAGCAGACCTGGCTCAGTCAACTCCTACGAGCAGTACTTC.

The chain carries TRBV5-1 and TRBJ2-1, with 8 bases matching TRBD2. Losses at the gene ends were 0 bases for V and 3 bases for J; bases not matched to a gene: 5. CDR3 length equals 16 residues. CDR1 and CDR2 from the germline V gene are SGHRS and YFSETQ. The CDR3, as DNA: TGCGCCAGCAGCTTGGTTACCGGGACTAGCTACAATGAGCAGTTCTTC. It is translated as CASSLVTGTSYNEQFF. Complete variable domain (other parts from reference TRBV5-1 and TRBJ2-1): KAGVTQTPRYLIKTRGQQVTLSCSPISGHRSVSWYQQTPGQGLQFLFEYFSETQRNKGNFPGRFSGRQFSNSRSEMNVSTLELGDSALYLCASSLVTGTSYNEQFFGPGTRLTVL.

The chain has TRBV2 and TRBJ2-2; 15 bases line up with TRBD2. This CDR3 contains 17 residues. J gave up 4 bases and V 5 bases, and 5 bases lay outside the gene matches. CDR1 is SNHLY and CDR2 is FYNNEI in the germline V gene. For the CDR3, the DNA is TGTGCCAGCAGTCCTGGGACTAGCGGGGGGTTCACCGGGGAGCTGTTTTTT. Its protein is CASSPGTSGGFTGELFF.

This chain uses TRBV5-4 with TRBJ2-7; 9 nucleotides agree with TRBD1. This CDR3 has 17 residues. Per germline, CDR1 SGHNT and CDR2 YYREEE (reference sequence). Trimming at V came to 0 bases and at J to 2 bases, leaving 9 bases not matched to a gene. CDR3 DNA sequence: TGTGCCAGCAGCTTGGGACCCCCCCGGACAGGGGCCTACGAGCAGTACTTC. Protein product: CASSLGPPRTGAYEQYF.

This clone was picked up one time. This chain connects TRBV11-3 to TRBJ1-6; possibly TRBD1 for D (6 bases). Germline V lookup: CDR1 SGHNT, CDR2 YENEEA. The CDR3 contains 14 residues. V was pared by 4 bases and J by 7 bases, with 11 bases between. The CDR3 protein is CASSYTGSNSPLHF. The CDR3 region has the DNA TGTGCCAGCAGCTATACAGGGTCGAATTCACCCCTCCACTTT.

The J gene is TRBJ1-1, the V gene TRBV5-4, with 8 positions matching TRBD1. The CDR3 is 17 residues long. V shed 0 bases, J shed 0 bases, and the junction held 7 bases outside the gene matches. Germline V gene sequence: CDR1 SGHNT, CDR2 YYREEE (reference sequence). The CDR3 region has the DNA TGTGCCAGCAGCTTGGGCAGGGGGCGCGGGATGAACACTGAAGCTTTCTTT. Amino acid sequence: CASSLGRGRGMNTEAFF.

The chain uses TRBV10-2 and TRBJ1-5; 10 bases map to TRBD1. V was clipped by 5 bases and J by 3 bases; unmatched bases: 4. CDR1 is WSHSY, CDR2 SAAADI, per germline. The CDR3 spans 15 residues. This CDR3 reads CASSPGQGTNQPQHF. The CDR3 DNA reads TGCGCCAGCAGTCCGGGACAGGGGACCAATCAGCCCCAGCATTTT.

The chain couples TRBV5-6 to TRBJ1-3; unclear D gene. CDR1 is SGHDT and CDR2 is YYEEEE in the germline V gene. Deletions cut 4 bases from V and 0 bases from J, with 17 bases between. The CDR3 loop spans 17 amino acids. The CDR3 reads CASSPRSFLSSGNTIYF. CDR3 nucleotides: TGTGCCAGCAGCCCCCGTTCATTCTTGAGCTCTGGAAACACCATATATTTT.

This clone was counted a few times. The chain is built from TRBV30 and TRBJ1-2; tentatively, D is TRBD1 (6 bases). CDR1 GTSNPN and CDR2 SVGIG come from the germline V gene (reference sequence). V was clipped by 7 bases and J by 5 bases, with 17 bases between them. CDR3 length: 13 residues. CDR3 region: CAFGQNMLYGYTF. CDR3 bases: TGTGCCTTCGGACAGAACATGCTTTATGGCTACACCTTC.

This chain uses TRBV10-3 with TRBJ1-1; no firm D call. This CDR3 contains 15 residues. Germline CDR1 and CDR2: ENHRY and SYGVKD. The V end lost 3 bases, the J end lost 5 bases, and 16 bases lay between the germline ends. CDR3 in DNA: TGTGCCATCAGTGACGAGGGCAGAGGGTATACTGAAGCTTTCTTT. Translating it yields CAISDEGRGYTEAFF.

V usage is TRBV27 and J usage is TRBJ1-5; 7 bases line up with TRBD1. In germline, CDR1 is MNHEY, CDR2 SMNVEV (reference sequence). CDR3 length: 15 amino acids. V gave up 1 base and J gave up 6 bases; unmatched junction bases: 6. The CDR3 region has the DNA TGTGCCAGCAGTTTATGGGGCCCAGGGGGTCAGCCCCAGCATTTT. Translated, it gives CASSLWGPGGQPQHF.

This clone was counted once. The V call is TRBV7-2, the J call TRBJ2-7, with 9 positions matching TRBD1. The CDR3 totals 14 residues. Germline CDR1 is SGHTA and CDR2 is FQGNSA. The J segment lost 5 bases and the V segment lost 4 bases, leaving 6 bases of the junction unmatched. The CDR3 loop is CASSSQGARNEQYF. The CDR3 coding sequence is TGTGCCAGCAGCTCACAGGGGGCGCGGAACGAGCAGTACTTC.

The chain employs TRBV5-1 and TRBJ1-4; 9 positions match TRBD1. Germline lookup yields CDR1 SGHRS and CDR2 YFSETQ. Trimming cost V 4 bases and J 8 bases; bases outside gene matches: 6. The CDR3 contains 14 residues. This chain's CDR3 is CASSPGTGNEKLFF. In DNA, the CDR3 is TGCGCCAGCAGCCCCGGGACAGGGAACGAAAAACTGTTTTTT.

The V call is TRBV9, the J call TRBJ2-7; a weak D match, TRBD2 (6 bases). CDR3 size: 13 residues. CDR1 SGDLS and CDR2 YYNGEE come from the germline V gene. Deletions cut 3 bases from V and 4 bases from J, with 11 bases between. CDR3 sequence reads: CASSENSGYEQYF. The CDR3 region has the DNA TGTGCCAGCAGCGAAAATAGCGGTTACGAGCAGTACTTC.

This clone has a single count. The V gene is TRBV5-1, the J gene TRBJ2-5; 9 positions agree with TRBD1. The CDR3 contains 16 residues. Germline V lookup: CDR1 SGHRS, CDR2 YFSETQ. J gave up 1 base and V 0 bases, and 4 bases lay outside the gene matches. Here the CDR3 reads CASSLGGQGFQETQYF. The CDR3 DNA reads as TGCGCCAGCAGCTTGGGGGGACAGGGCTTCCAAGAGACCCAGTACTTC.

The V call is TRBV5-4, the J call TRBJ1-1; tentative D call: TRBD1 (5 bases). Between the trimmed V and J ends, which lost 0 bases and 9 bases, there was a span of 15 bases. Germline assignment: CDR1 SGHNT and CDR2 YYREEE (reference sequence). The CDR3 has 14 residues. The CDR3 region is CASSLESGRGKAFF. Written as DNA, the CDR3 is TGTGCCAGCAGCTTGGAGTCAGGGCGGGGAAAAGCTTTCTTT.

This clone has only one observation. The chain has TRBV30 and TRBJ2-7; TRBD2 matches at 8 bases. V trimming: 3 bases; J trimming: 2 bases; junction bases outside the gene matches: 6. Germline V gene lookup returns CDR1 GTSNPN and CDR2 SVGIG (reference sequence). The CDR3 covers 14 residues. CDR3 bases: TGTGCCTGGAGAAAGCCGGGACTAGCCTACGAGCAGTACTTC. It specifies CAWRKPGLAYEQYF.

In its sample, this clone was seen a few times. The chain uses TRBV7-9 and TRBJ1-2; D unclear. CDR1 and CDR2 from the germline V gene are SEHNR and FQNEAQ (reference sequence). Trimming took off 2 bases at V and 0 bases at J, with 4 bases between the two ends. This CDR3 spans 13 amino acids. The CDR3 protein is CASSLQSNYGYTF. CDR3 nucleotides: TGTGCCAGCAGCTTACAGTCTAACTATGGCTACACCTTC.

The chain combines TRBV30 with TRBJ2-1, with a possible D match to TRBD2 (5 bases). Germline loops: CDR1 GTSNPN, CDR2 SVGIG (reference sequence). V was pared by 0 bases and J by 5 bases, with 11 bases between. The CDR3 length is 14 residues. The CDR3 bases are TGTGCCTGGAGTGTGGGGAGTATACACAATGAGCAGTTCTTC. Translated, it gives CAWSVGSIHNEQFF.

The chain joins TRBV5-6 to TRBJ1-6; the D gene is possibly TRBD1 (6 bases). This CDR3 has 16 amino acids. V gave up 6 bases and J gave up 1 base, with 14 bases separating them. From germline, CDR1 is SGHDT and CDR2 YYEEEE. The CDR3 sequence: CASTAGGGSYNSPLHF. CDR3 nucleotides: TGTGCCAGCACCGCGGGGGGCGGGTCCTATAATTCACCCCTCCACTTT.

V is TRBV5-1 and J is TRBJ1-2; 7 nucleotides align to TRBD1. The germline V gene has CDR1 SGHRS and CDR2 YFSETQ. The CDR3 has 16 amino acids. Unmatched junction bases numbered 9, after V lost 4 bases and J lost 0 bases. CDR3 in amino acids: CASSDSRQGSNYGYTF. For the CDR3, the DNA is TGCGCCAGCAGCGATTCAAGACAGGGTTCTAACTATGGCTACACCTTC.

The rearrangement uses TRBV6-7 and TRBJ2-7; tentatively, D is TRBD1 (5 bases). TRBV6-7 is marked as an open reading frame, function uncertain. The length of the CDR3 is 14 residues. With 0 bases removed from V and 7 bases from J, the gap between germline ends came to 13 bases. The CDR3 loop reads CASSYSKQGQEQYF. CDR3 coding DNA: TGTGCCAGCAGTTACTCGAAACAAGGACAAGAGCAGTACTTC.

The V and J genes are TRBV14 and TRBJ2-7; D not resolved. The CDR3 totals 11 residues. Germline V gene data show CDR1 as SGHDN and CDR2 as FVKESK. The V end lost 5 bases, the J end lost 7 bases, and 9 bases lay between the germline ends. The CDR3 reads CASSTSWEQYF. CDR3 DNA: TGTGCCAGCAGCACATCGTGGGAGCAGTACTTC.

J is TRBJ2-3 and V is TRBV18; TRBD2 matches 10 bases. CDR1 and CDR2 (germline): KGHSH, LQKENI. This CDR3 contains 18 residues. V shed 4 bases and J 0 bases; nucleotides not matched to a gene: 10. The CDR3 DNA is TGTGCCAGCTCACAACTAGCGGGACAGTTTCCTAGCACAGATACGCAGTATTTT. Its translation: CASSQLAGQFPSTDTQYF.

To note about this clone: A much larger clone lies one base from this, so it may be a read error. The V gene is TRBV19, the J gene TRBJ1-5, with D maybe TRBD1 (5 bases). Trimming cost V 10 bases and J 0 bases, with 13 bases left between them. The CDR3 is 14 amino acids. CDR1 is LNHDA and CDR2 is SQIVND in the germline V gene (reference sequence). In DNA form, the CDR3 reads TGTGCCATTTCTACGGGGGATAGCAATCAGCCCCAGCATTTT. Its protein is CAISTGDSNQPQHF.

The genes are TRBV10-2 and TRBJ2-2; tentative D call: TRBD2 (6 bases). Germline values: CDR1 WSHSY, CDR2 SAAADI. Trimming removed 6 bases from V and 6 bases from J, with 17 bases in between. The CDR3 has 15 residues. The CDR3 spells CASRMASVTPGELFF. CDR3 bases: TGCGCCAGCAGAATGGCTAGCGTTACACCCGGGGAGCTGTTTTTT.

This clone was picked up one time. V gene TRBV9 combines with J gene TRBJ1-1; 8 bases align to TRBD1. This CDR3 comprises 14 residues. V lost 3 bases and J lost 3; bases outside the gene matches: 4. CDR1 and CDR2 (germline): SGDLS, YYNGEE. The CDR3 coding sequence is TGTGCCAGCAGCGCACAGGGGGGGTACACTGAAGCTTTCTTT. It codes for CASSAQGGYTEAFF.

The CDR3 coding sequence is TGTGCCAGCAGCTCCGGGACAGGGGCCTACAATGAGCAGTTCTTC. This encodes CASSSGTGAYNEQFF. The chain carries TRBV7-9 and TRBJ2-1, with 10 bases lining up with TRBD1. V shed 4 bases and J 2 bases; nucleotides not matched to a gene: 2. CDR3 length equals 15 residues. The germline V gene has CDR1 SEHNR and CDR2 FQNEAQ (reference sequence).

The chain links TRBV7-9 to TRBJ2-7; the D is unclear. The germline V and J ends were trimmed by 5 bases and 5 bases, with 4 bases remaining between them. Germline loops: CDR1 SEHNR, CDR2 FQNEAQ (reference sequence). The CDR3 is made up of 10 amino acids. Here the CDR3 reads CASSINEQYF. CDR3 nucleotide sequence: TGTGCCAGCAGCATAAACGAGCAGTACTTC. Using reference TRBV7-9 and TRBJ2-7 for the parts outside the CDR3, the full variable domain is DTGVSQNPRHKITKRGQNVTFRCDPISEHNRLYWYRQTLGQGPEFLTYFQNEAQLEKSRLLSDRFSAERPKGSFSTLEIQRTEQGDSAMYLCASSINEQYFGPGTRLTVT.

This chain links TRBV2 with TRBJ2-7; 9 nucleotides align to TRBD2. The J segment lost 5 bases and the V segment lost 6 bases, leaving 11 bases of the junction unmatched. Germline V gene sequence: CDR1 SNHLY, CDR2 FYNNEI. This CDR3 is built from 15 residues. DNA of the CDR3: TGTGCCAGCAGGGGGGGACTAGCTTTCCCCAACGAGCAGTACTTC. This codes for CASRGGLAFPNEQYF.